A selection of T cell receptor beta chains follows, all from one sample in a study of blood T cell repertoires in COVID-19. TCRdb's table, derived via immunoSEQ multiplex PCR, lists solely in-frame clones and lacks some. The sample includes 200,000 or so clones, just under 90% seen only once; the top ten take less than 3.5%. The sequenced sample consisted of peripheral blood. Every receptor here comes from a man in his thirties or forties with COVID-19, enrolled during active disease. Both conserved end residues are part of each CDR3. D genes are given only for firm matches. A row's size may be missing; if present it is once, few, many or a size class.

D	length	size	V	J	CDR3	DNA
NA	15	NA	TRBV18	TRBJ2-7	CASSPGQAHSYEQYF	TGTGCCAGCTCACCTGGGCAAGCACACTCCTACGAGCAGTACTTC
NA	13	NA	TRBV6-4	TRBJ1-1	CASSVGLRTEAFF	TGTGCCAGCAGTGTCGGGTTAAGAACTGAAGCTTTCTTT
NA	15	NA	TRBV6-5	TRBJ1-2	CASSYRSYPSYGYTF	TGTGCCAGCAGTTACCGGTCATACCCGAGCTATGGCTACACCTTC
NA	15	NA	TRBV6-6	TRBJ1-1	CASSYSFQGAAEAFF	TGTGCCAGCAGTTACTCGTTCCAGGGCGCAGCTGAAGCTTTCTTT
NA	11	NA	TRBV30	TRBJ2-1	CAWSLYNEQFF	TGTGCCTGGAGTTTATACAATGAGCAGTTCTTC
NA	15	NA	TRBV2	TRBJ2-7	CASSKGPGPAYEQYF	TGTGCCAGCAGTAAAGGTCCAGGGCCTGCCTACGAGCAGTACTTC
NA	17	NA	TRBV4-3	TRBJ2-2	CASSQDHLGARTGELFF	TGCGCCAGCAGCCAAGATCATTTAGGGGCTCGGACCGGGGAGCTGTTTTTT
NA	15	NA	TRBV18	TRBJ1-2	CASSPPVQGTYGYTF	TGTGCCAGCTCACCACCGGTTCAGGGAACCTATGGCTACACCTTC
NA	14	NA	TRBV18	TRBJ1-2	CASSPWPSGDGYTF	TGTGCCAGCTCACCATGGCCCTCAGGGGATGGCTACACCTTC
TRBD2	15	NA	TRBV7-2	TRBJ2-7	CASSFSSGIFYEQYF	TGTGCCAGCAGCTTTAGTAGCGGGATTTTCTACGAGCAGTACTTC
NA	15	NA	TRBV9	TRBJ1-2	CASSVNGRINYGYTF	TGTGCCAGCAGCGTCAATGGCAGGATTAACTATGGCTACACCTTC
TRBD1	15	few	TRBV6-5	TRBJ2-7	CASRRSTGGLYEQYF	TGTGCCAGCAGACGCTCTACAGGGGGACTTTACGAGCAGTACTTC
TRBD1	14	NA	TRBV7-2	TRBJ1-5	CASSSDRVAQPQHF	TGTGCCAGCAGCTCGGACAGGGTTGCTCAGCCCCAGCATTTT
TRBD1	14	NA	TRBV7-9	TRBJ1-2	CASSFGRGLFGYTF	TGTGCCAGCAGCTTCGGCAGGGGGCTTTTTGGCTACACCTTC
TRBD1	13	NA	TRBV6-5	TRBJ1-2	CASYRQGGYGYTF	TGTGCCAGCTACCGACAGGGCGGCTATGGCTACACCTTC
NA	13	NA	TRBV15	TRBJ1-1	CATSRDRNTEAFF	TGTGCCACCAGCAGAGACAGGAACACTGAAGCTTTCTTT
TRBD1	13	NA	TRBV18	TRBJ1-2	CASSKGQLYGYTF	TGTGCCAGCTCAAAGGGACAGCTCTATGGCTACACCTTC
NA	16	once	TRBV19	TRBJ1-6	CASSVLRGTYNSPLHF	TGTGCCAGTAGTGTCCTGAGAGGGACCTATAATTCACCCCTCCACTTT
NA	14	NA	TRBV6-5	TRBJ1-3	CASSPRGGGNTIYF	TGTGCCAGCAGTCCCCGTGGGGGCGGAAACACCATATATTTT
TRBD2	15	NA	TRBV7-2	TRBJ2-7	CASSLVREGFYEQYF	TGTGCCAGCAGCTTAGTGCGGGAGGGGTTCTACGAGCAGTACTTC
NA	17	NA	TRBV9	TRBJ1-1	CASSPRGSLGGNTEAFF	TGTGCCAGCAGCCCTAGGGGTAGTTTGGGGGGGAACACTGAAGCTTTCTTT
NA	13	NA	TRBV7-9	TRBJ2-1	CASNLGGYNEQFF	TGTGCCAGCAACCTGGGGGGTTACAATGAGCAGTTCTTC
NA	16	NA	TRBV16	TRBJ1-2	CASSQSPAAGEGGYTF	TGTGCCAGCAGCCAATCCCCGGCGGCGGGCGAAGGGGGCTACACCTTC
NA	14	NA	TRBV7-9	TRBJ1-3	CASSLALKGNTIYF	TGTGCCAGCAGCTTAGCGCTAAAGGGAAACACCATATATTTT
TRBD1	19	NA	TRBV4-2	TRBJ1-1	CASSQDRDSQKAKNTEAFF	TGTGCCAGCAGCCAAGATCGGGACAGCCAAAAGGCTAAGAACACTGAAGCTTTCTTT
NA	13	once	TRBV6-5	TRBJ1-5	CASSYSAGQPQHF	TGTGCCAGCAGTTACTCAGCGGGCCAGCCCCAGCATTTT
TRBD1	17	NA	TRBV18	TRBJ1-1	CASSPRQGARMNTEAFF	TGTGCCAGCTCACCACGACAGGGGGCGCGAATGAACACTGAAGCTTTCTTT
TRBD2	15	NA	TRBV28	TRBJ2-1	CASSLWSSGRNEQFF	TGTGCCAGCAGTTTATGGTCTAGCGGGAGGAATGAGCAGTTCTTC
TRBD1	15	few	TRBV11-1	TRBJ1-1	CASSPRTGFNAEAFF	TGTGCCAGCAGCCCCCGGACAGGGTTTAACGCTGAAGCTTTCTTT
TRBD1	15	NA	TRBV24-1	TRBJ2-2	CATRDPTGGSGELFF	TGTGCCACCAGGGATCCGACAGGGGGATCCGGGGAGCTGTTTTTT
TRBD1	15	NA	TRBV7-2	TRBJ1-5	CASSLAQGAGQPQHF	TGTGCCAGCAGCTTGGCCCAGGGGGCAGGTCAGCCCCAGCATTTT
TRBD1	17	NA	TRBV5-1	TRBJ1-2	CASSLDGQGAVNYGYTF	TGCGCCAGCAGCTTGGATGGACAGGGGGCGGTAAACTATGGCTACACCTTC
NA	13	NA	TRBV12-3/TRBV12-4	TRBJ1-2	CASSVQGHYGYTF	TGTGCCAGCAGCGTTCAGGGCCACTATGGCTACACCTTC
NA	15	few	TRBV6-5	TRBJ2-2	CASSYAGQVTGELFF	TGTGCCAGCAGTTACGCCGGACAAGTCACCGGGGAGCTGTTTTTT
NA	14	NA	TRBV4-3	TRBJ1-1	CASSPDSLNTEAFF	TGCGCCAGCAGCCCGGACAGCTTGAACACTGAAGCTTTCTTT
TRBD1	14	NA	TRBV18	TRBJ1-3	CASSPRDSRITIYF	TGTGCCAGCTCACCTAGGGACAGCCGCATCACCATATATTTT
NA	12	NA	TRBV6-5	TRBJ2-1	CASSSGVVSQFF	TGTGCCAGCAGTTCAGGGGTTGTATCGCAGTTCTTC